This passage covers 15 T cell receptor beta chains from one sample sequenced in a study of T cell repertoires in cytomegalovirus infection. One entry per CDR3 protein, called by TCRdb with MiXCR from the reads. The repertoire has approximately 250,000 distinct CDR3 sequences, approximately 13% of them found once; the top ten carry 1.5% to 2%. The specimen was PBMCs. The source of these receptors is a human donor in good health (CMV status not recorded). Some clones in this sample may be carry-over from other donors' samples.

Many counts were recorded for this clonotype. This sequence joins TRBV14 and TRBJ1-2; D possibly corresponds to TRBD1 (6 bases). Trimming cost V 4 bases and J 1 base, with 19 bases left between them. The CDR3 length is 17 residues. CDR1 and CDR2 (germline): SGHDN, FVKESK. CDR3 in amino acids: CASSPSTGWAFNYGYTF. CDR3 coding DNA: TGTGCCAGCAGCCCATCGACAGGTTGGGCGTTTAACTATGGCTACACCTTC. The complete variable domain, with remaining parts taken from reference TRBV14 and TRBJ1-2, reads EAGVTQFPSHSVIEKGQTVTLRCDPISGHDNLYWYRRVMGKEIKFLLHFVKESKQDESGMPNNRFLAERTGGTYSTLKVQPAELEDSGVYFCASSPSTGWAFNYGYTFGSGTRLTVV.

This clonotype was found many times. J is TRBJ2-7 and V is TRBV7-8; unclear D gene. This CDR3 comprises 17 residues. Trimming stripped 1 base from V and 3 bases from J, with 19 bases between. The germline V gene encodes CDR1 SGHVS and CDR2 FQNEAQ. CDR3: CASSLGWAGELDYEQYF. The CDR3 DNA reads as TGTGCCAGCAGCTTAGGTTGGGCAGGCGAACTCGACTACGAGCAGTACTTC.

The chain couples TRBV7-7 to TRBJ2-5; 9 bases match TRBD1. V lost 5 bases, J lost 4 bases, and 8 bases stayed unmatched. Germline V lookup: CDR1 SSHAT, CDR2 FNYEAQ (reference sequence). The CDR3 totals 15 residues. CDR3 protein: CASSPRDRDTETQYF. In DNA form, the CDR3 reads TGTGCCAGCAGCCCTCGGGACAGGGATACAGAGACCCAGTACTTC.

This clonotype was seen just once. The chain combines TRBV29-1 with TRBJ1-4; D not certain. Trimming cost V 5 bases and J 0 bases, with 4 bases left between them. CDR1 and CDR2 from the germline V gene are SQVTM and ANQGSEA. The length of the CDR3 is 12 residues. CDR3 sequence: CSVPATNEKLFF. CDR3 sequence (DNA): TGCAGCGTTCCCGCAACTAATGAAAAACTGTTTTTT.

This chain links TRBV20-1 with TRBJ1-2; 9 bases map to TRBD1. The germline CDR1 and CDR2 sequences are DFQATT and SNEGSKA (reference sequence). V was clipped by 2 bases and J by 8 bases; unmatched bases: 12. This CDR3 contains 15 residues. The CDR3 loop reads CSARRDRVLVEGYTF. The CDR3 DNA is TGCAGTGCTAGAAGGGACAGGGTTTTAGTGGAGGGCTACACCTTC.

This clonotype was found many times. In DNA, the CDR3 is TGTGCCAGCAGCTTAGACGGCGGGAGGCCCTACAATGAGCAGTTCTTC. This codes for CASSLDGGRPYNEQFF. The genes are TRBV7-2 and TRBJ2-1, with TRBD2 matching over 8 bases. The junction had 4 bases not matched to a gene; V was cut back by 1 base and J by 2 bases. CDR1 is SGHTA and CDR2 is FQGNSA in the germline V gene. This CDR3 spans 16 amino acids.

This clonotype was observed at least ten times. This chain joins TRBV7-2 and TRBJ2-7, with 7 bases that match TRBD1. V dropped 2 bases and J dropped 0; count of bases not matched to a gene: 4. Germline values: CDR1 SGHTA, CDR2 FQGNSA. This CDR3 is 15 amino acids long. In nucleotides, the CDR3 is TGTGCCAGCAGCTTAAAGGGGGACAGCTCCTACGAGCAGTACTTC. Its protein product is CASSLKGDSSYEQYF.

This clonotype occurred many times. This rearrangement joins TRBV20-1 to TRBJ2-7, with 10 bases lining up with TRBD2. The CDR3 has 15 amino acids. CDR1 DFQATT and CDR2 SNEGSKA come from the germline V gene (reference sequence). V gave up 6 bases and J gave up 2 bases; unmatched junction bases: 10. The CDR3 here is CSAEPSGRATYEQYF. The CDR3 coding sequence is TGCAGTGCCGAACCCAGCGGGAGGGCCACCTACGAGCAGTACTTC.

This clonotype was observed many times. The chain recombines TRBV7-2 with TRBJ2-6; 8 positions agree with TRBD2. There are 16 residues in the CDR3. The V gene end was trimmed by 5 bases and the J gene end by 3 bases; junction bases not matched to a gene: 6. Germline CDR1 is SGHTA and CDR2 is FQGNSA. The CDR3: CASSPRGGDGANVLTF. In DNA form, the CDR3 reads TGTGCCAGCAGCCCCCGGGGGGGGGATGGGGCCAACGTCCTGACTTTC.

This clonotype was seen only a few times. The chain joins TRBV29-1 to TRBJ2-1; the match to TRBD1 covers 9 bases. CDR3 length equals 13 residues. With V trimmed by 5 bases and J by 10 bases, 9 bases remained unmatched. CDR1 is SQVTM, CDR2 ANQGSEA, per germline. The CDR3 DNA follows: TGCAGCGTTACCGGGACAGGGACGATGGAGCAGTTCTTC. It is translated as CSVTGTGTMEQFF.

This clonotype was found many times. The chain combines TRBV6-6 with TRBJ1-4; D gene ambiguous. V was pared by 6 bases and J by 0 bases, with 8 bases between. The CDR3 has 14 residues. The germline gives CDR1 MNHNY, CDR2 SVGAGI (reference sequence). The CDR3 loop reads CASSEKTTNEKLFF. In DNA, the CDR3 is TGTGCCAGCAGCGAAAAGACAACTAATGAAAAACTGTTTTTT.

This clonotype was recorded at least ten times. V usage is TRBV7-2 and J usage is TRBJ2-7, with D tentatively TRBD2 (6 bases). CDR1 and CDR2 (germline): SGHTA, FQGNSA. Trimming shortened V by 1 base and J by 0 bases, and 19 bases separated the two germline ends. This CDR3 has 18 residues. The CDR3 DNA reads TGTGCCAGCAGCTTAGTGACGCCGACTATCGGGAGCTCCTACGAGCAGTACTTC. Residues: CASSLVTPTIGSSYEQYF.

J is TRBJ2-1 and V is TRBV2; D is possibly TRBD2 (6 bases). Trimming removed 8 bases from V and 5 bases from J, with 16 bases in between. The CDR3 has 14 amino acids. Germline V lookup: CDR1 SNHLY, CDR2 FYNNEI. The CDR3 loop reads CASGMTSVDNEQFF. The DNA of the CDR3 is TGTGCCAGCGGGATGACTAGTGTGGACAATGAGCAGTTCTTC.

This clonotype was seen at least ten times. The gene calls are TRBV2 and TRBJ2-7; 9 bases align to TRBD2. The CDR3 has 14 residues. Trimming cost V 4 bases and J 4 bases; bases outside gene matches: 5. From germline, CDR1 is SNHLY and CDR2 FYNNEI. The chain's CDR3 is CASSGGRAGYEQYF. Written as DNA, the CDR3 is TGTGCCAGCAGTGGCGGGAGGGCCGGGTACGAGCAGTACTTC.

This clonotype was seen ten or more times. The chain combines TRBV25-1 with TRBJ2-2; TRBD2 matches at 11 bases. CDR3 length equals 19 residues. The trim removed 4 bases at V and 0 bases at J, leaving 10 bases unmatched. Germline-derived CDR1 and CDR2 are MGHDK and SYGVNS. The CDR3 spells CASSVGTSGNLPNTGELFF. The CDR3 nucleotides are TGTGCCAGCAGTGTGGGGACTAGCGGAAATCTACCGAACACCGGGGAGCTGTTTTTT.